This T cell receptor beta chain was captured by sequencing in a study of a mutant IDH1 vaccine in newly diagnosed glioma. Points on this clone: Its antigen is unknown.

The time point: week 23, last vaccination. The study gave 300 ug of mutant IDH1 20-mer peptide per vaccine dose, with topical imiquimod. TCRdb keeps only in-frame clones here, not all; method: immunoSEQ multiplex PCR. This sample has tens of thousands of clones, with 85% to 90% found just once. This CDR3 is built from 15 residues. Germline V CDR1 and CDR2: LGHNA, YNFKEQ. J was trimmed by 0 bases and V by 4 bases; bases with no gene match: 2. The chain is built from TRBV4-2 and TRBJ2-1; 8 nucleotides align to TRBD2. The origin of this receptor is a man aged 40-49 years with glioma. The material was PBMCs, obtained from a glioma patient whose treatment included an IDH1 peptide vaccine. The CDR3 region is CASSPLAGSYNEQFF. Here the CDR3 DNA reads TGTGCCAGCAGCCCCCTAGCGGGCTCCTACAATGAGCAGTTCTTC.